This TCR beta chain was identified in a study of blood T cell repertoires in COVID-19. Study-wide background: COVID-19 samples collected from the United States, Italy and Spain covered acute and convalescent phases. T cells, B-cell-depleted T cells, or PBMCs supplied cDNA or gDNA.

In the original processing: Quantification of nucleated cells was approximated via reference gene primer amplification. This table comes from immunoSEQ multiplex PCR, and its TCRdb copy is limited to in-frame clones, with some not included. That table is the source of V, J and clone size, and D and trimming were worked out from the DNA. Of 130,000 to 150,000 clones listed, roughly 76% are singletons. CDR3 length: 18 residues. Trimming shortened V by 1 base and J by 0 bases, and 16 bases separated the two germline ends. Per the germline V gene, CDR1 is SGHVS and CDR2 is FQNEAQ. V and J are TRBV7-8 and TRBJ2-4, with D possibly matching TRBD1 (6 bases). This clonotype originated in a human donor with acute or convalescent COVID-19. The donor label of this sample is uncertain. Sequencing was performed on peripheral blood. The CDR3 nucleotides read TGTGCCAGCAGCTTAGTAGTCCGACAGGAGGAAGCCAAAAACATTCAGTACTTC. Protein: CASSLVVRQEEAKNIQYF.